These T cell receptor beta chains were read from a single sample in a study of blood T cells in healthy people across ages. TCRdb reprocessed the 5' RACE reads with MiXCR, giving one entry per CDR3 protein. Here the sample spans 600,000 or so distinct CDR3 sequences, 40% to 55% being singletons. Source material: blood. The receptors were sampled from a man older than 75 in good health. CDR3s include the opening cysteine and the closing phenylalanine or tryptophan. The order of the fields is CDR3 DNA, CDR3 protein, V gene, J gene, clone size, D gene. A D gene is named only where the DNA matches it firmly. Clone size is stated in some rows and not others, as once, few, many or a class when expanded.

cdr3_nt: TGTGCCAGCAGCTACACAGGGGTCGGGGCCAACGTCCTGACTTTC
cdr3_aa: CASSYTGVGANVLTF
v_call: TRBV7-2
j_call: TRBJ2-6
clone_size: few
d_call: TRBD1

cdr3_nt: TGTGCCAGCGAACAGGGGGCGAACGAGCAGTACTTC
cdr3_aa: CASEQGANEQYF
v_call: TRBV11-2
j_call: TRBJ2-7
clone_size: once
d_call: TRBD1

cdr3_nt: TGTGCCAGCAGCGTTGACTATTCTAGCACAGATACGCAGTATTTT
cdr3_aa: CASSVDYSSTDTQYF
v_call: TRBV2
j_call: TRBJ2-3
clone_size: few
d_call: .

cdr3_nt: TGTGCCAGCAGTGCATGGACTAGCGGGAGGTACAATGAGCAGTTCTTC
cdr3_aa: CASSAWTSGRYNEQFF
v_call: TRBV6-6
j_call: TRBJ2-1
clone_size: many
d_call: TRBD2

cdr3_nt: TGTGCCAGCAGTGCGCGTTCAGGGGGTCCCTACGAGCAGTACTTC
cdr3_aa: CASSARSGGPYEQYF
v_call: TRBV25-1
j_call: TRBJ2-7
clone_size: once
d_call: TRBD1

cdr3_nt: TGCAGTACCGGGAGCCCCACCTACAATGAGCAGTTCTTC
cdr3_aa: CSTGSPTYNEQFF
v_call: TRBV20-1
j_call: TRBJ2-1
clone_size: .
d_call: .

cdr3_nt: TGTGCCAGCAGCTTAATAACATCTGAAGCTTTCTTT
cdr3_aa: CASSLITSEAFF
v_call: TRBV7-2
j_call: TRBJ1-1
clone_size: once
d_call: .

cdr3_nt: TGTGCCAGCAGTTTCTCCGGACTAGTCCAGGAGACCCAGTACTTC
cdr3_aa: CASSFSGLVQETQYF
v_call: TRBV27
j_call: TRBJ2-5
clone_size: .
d_call: TRBD2

cdr3_nt: TGTGCCAGCAGTTACGGCCCCGATCAGCCCCAGCATTTT
cdr3_aa: CASSYGPDQPQHF
v_call: TRBV6-5
j_call: TRBJ1-5
clone_size: few
d_call: .

cdr3_nt: TGTGCCACCACCGGGACTAGCGCCTCCGAGCAGTACTTC
cdr3_aa: CATTGTSASEQYF
v_call: TRBV28
j_call: TRBJ2-7
clone_size: .
d_call: TRBD2

cdr3_nt: TGTGCCAGCAGCTCGGGACAGGTTAGAACAGATACGCAGTATTTT
cdr3_aa: CASSSGQVRTDTQYF
v_call: TRBV7-9
j_call: TRBJ2-3
clone_size: few
d_call: TRBD1

cdr3_nt: TGCAGTGCTCTAAACGGGCAGGGCACAGATACGCAGTATTTT
cdr3_aa: CSALNGQGTDTQYF
v_call: TRBV20-1
j_call: TRBJ2-3
clone_size: .
d_call: .

cdr3_nt: TGTGCCAGCAGCTTAGCGACAGAAAGAAGCAATCAGCCCCAGCATTTT
cdr3_aa: CASSLATERSNQPQHF
v_call: TRBV7-2
j_call: TRBJ1-5
clone_size: .
d_call: .

cdr3_nt: TGTGCCAGCAGTTACTCTTCTAGCGGGAGGACCTTAAAAGGTGACGAGCAGTACTTC
cdr3_aa: CASSYSSSGRTLKGDEQYF
v_call: TRBV6-5
j_call: TRBJ2-7
clone_size: .
d_call: TRBD2

cdr3_nt: TGCGCCAGCAGCCAAGAAAGGGGCAGGTACGAGCAGTACTTC
cdr3_aa: CASSQERGRYEQYF
v_call: TRBV4-3
j_call: TRBJ2-7
clone_size: few
d_call: .

cdr3_nt: TGTGCCAGCAGCCAGGGGGCTCTCTCTGGGGCCAACGTCCTGACTTTC
cdr3_aa: CASSQGALSGANVLTF
v_call: TRBV3-1
j_call: TRBJ2-6
clone_size: .
d_call: .

cdr3_nt: TGTGCCAGCAGTTCATATCAGGGTTTCAATCAGCCCCAGCATTTT
cdr3_aa: CASSSYQGFNQPQHF
v_call: TRBV6-6
j_call: TRBJ1-5
clone_size: many
d_call: .

cdr3_nt: TGTGCCAGCAGTTTTGGCTTTACGATGGGAGCGGGGGATACGCAGTATTTT
cdr3_aa: CASSFGFTMGAGDTQYF
v_call: TRBV12-3/TRBV12-4
j_call: TRBJ2-3
clone_size: .
d_call: TRBD2

cdr3_nt: TGTGCCAGCAGTGGAATGGGGGGAACCTACGAGCAGTACTTC
cdr3_aa: CASSGMGGTYEQYF
v_call: TRBV6-1
j_call: TRBJ2-7
clone_size: .
d_call: .

cdr3_nt: TGTGCCAGCAGCAGAGAAACCTACGAGCAGTACTTC
cdr3_aa: CASSRETYEQYF
v_call: TRBV3-1
j_call: TRBJ2-7
clone_size: few
d_call: .

cdr3_nt: TGTGCCAGCAGCCAACAAGCGGGATGGTCCTACAATGAGCAGTTCTTC
cdr3_aa: CASSQQAGWSYNEQFF
v_call: TRBV7-2
j_call: TRBJ2-1
clone_size: .
d_call: TRBD2

cdr3_nt: TGTGCCAGCAGACGACAGGGCGTCAAAAACATTCAGTACTTC
cdr3_aa: CASRRQGVKNIQYF
v_call: TRBV12-3/TRBV12-4
j_call: TRBJ2-4
clone_size: .
d_call: TRBD1